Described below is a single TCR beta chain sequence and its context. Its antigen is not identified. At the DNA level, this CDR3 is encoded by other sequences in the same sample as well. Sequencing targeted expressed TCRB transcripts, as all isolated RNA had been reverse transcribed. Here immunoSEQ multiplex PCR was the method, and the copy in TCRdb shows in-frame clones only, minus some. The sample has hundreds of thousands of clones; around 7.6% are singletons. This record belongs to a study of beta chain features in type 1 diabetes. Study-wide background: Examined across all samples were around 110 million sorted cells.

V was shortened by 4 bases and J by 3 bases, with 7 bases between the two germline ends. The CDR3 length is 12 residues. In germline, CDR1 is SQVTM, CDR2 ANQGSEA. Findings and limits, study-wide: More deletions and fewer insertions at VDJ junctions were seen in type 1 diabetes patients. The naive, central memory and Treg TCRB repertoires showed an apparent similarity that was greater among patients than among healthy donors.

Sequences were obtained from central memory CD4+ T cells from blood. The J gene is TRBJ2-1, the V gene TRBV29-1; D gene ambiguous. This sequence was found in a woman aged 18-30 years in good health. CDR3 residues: CSVGGGYNEQFF. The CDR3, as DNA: TGCAGCGTTGGAGGTGGCTACAATGAGCAGTTCTTC.